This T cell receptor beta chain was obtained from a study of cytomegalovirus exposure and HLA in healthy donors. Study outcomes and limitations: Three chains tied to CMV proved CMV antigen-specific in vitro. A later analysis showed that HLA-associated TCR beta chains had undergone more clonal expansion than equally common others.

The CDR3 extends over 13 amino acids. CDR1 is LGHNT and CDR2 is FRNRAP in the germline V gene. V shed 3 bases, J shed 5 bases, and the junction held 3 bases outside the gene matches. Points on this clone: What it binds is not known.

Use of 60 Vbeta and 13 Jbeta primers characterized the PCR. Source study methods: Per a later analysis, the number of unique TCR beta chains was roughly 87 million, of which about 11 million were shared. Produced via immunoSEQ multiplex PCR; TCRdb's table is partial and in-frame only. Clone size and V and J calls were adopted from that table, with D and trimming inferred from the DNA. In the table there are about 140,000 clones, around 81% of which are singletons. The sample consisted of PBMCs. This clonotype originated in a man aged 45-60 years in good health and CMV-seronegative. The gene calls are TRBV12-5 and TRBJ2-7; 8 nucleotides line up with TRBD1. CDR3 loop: CASGFQGADEQYF. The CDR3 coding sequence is TGTGCTAGTGGTTTTCAGGGGGCGGACGAGCAGTACTTC. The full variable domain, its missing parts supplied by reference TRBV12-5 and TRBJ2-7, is DARVTQTPRHKVTEMGQEVTMRCQPILGHNTVFWYRQTMMQGLELLAYFRNRAPLDDSGMPKDRFSAEMPDATLATLKIQPSEPRDSAVYFCASGFQGADEQYFGPGTRLTVT.